This T cell receptor beta chain was obtained from a study of identical twins. TCRdb passed the 5' RACE reads through MiXCR, listing each CDR3 protein once. The sample lists about 240,000 distinct CDR3 sequences, roughly a tenth occurring once. Germline assignment: CDR1 SEHNR and CDR2 FQNEAQ (reference sequence). The CDR3 has 17 residues. V lost 1 base to trimming and J lost 2 bases, with 16 bases between them. This TCR was recovered from a middle-aged man in good health. V and J are TRBV7-9 and TRBJ2-3; D may correspond to TRBD1 or TRBD2 (5 bases each). Material for sequencing was memory T cells sorted from blood. As DNA, the CDR3 is TGTGCCAGCAGCTTAGGAGGGGTAGTTGGGGTCACAGATACGCAGTATTTT. Translation: CASSLGGVVGVTDTQYF.